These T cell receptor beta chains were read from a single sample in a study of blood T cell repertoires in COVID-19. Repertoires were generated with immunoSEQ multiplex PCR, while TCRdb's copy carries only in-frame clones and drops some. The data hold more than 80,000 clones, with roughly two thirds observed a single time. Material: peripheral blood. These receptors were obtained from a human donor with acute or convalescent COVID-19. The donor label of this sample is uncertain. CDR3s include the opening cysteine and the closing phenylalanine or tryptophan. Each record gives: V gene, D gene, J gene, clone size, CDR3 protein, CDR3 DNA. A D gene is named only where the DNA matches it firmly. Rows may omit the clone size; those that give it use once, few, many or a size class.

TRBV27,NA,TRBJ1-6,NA,CASRREPRYSPLHF,TGTGCCAGCCGGAGGGAGCCGCGGTATTCACCCCTCCACTTT
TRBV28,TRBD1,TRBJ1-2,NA,CASRDRVYGYTF,TGTGCCAGCAGGGACAGGGTTTATGGCTACACCTTC
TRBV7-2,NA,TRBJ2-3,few,CASSFGGTGTDTQYF,TGTGCCAGCAGCTTCGGAGGGACAGGCACAGATACGCAGTATTTT
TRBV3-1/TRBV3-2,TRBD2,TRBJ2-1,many,CASSQALAGGPRDEQFF,TGTGCCAGCAGCCAAGCCTTAGCGGGGGGGCCGCGCGATGAGCAGTTCTTC
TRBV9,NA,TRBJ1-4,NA,CASSAGATNEKLFF,TGTGCCAGCAGCGCCGGGGCAACTAATGAAAAACTGTTTTTT
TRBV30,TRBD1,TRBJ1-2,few,CAQHRGANYGYTF,TGTGCCCAGCACAGGGGGGCAAACTATGGCTACACCTTC
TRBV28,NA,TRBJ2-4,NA,CASSIRRGLDIQYF,TGTGCCAGCAGTATACGGAGAGGTCTGGACATTCAGTACTTC
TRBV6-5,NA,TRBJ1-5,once,CASSYSNRGNQPQHF,TGTGCCAGCAGTTACTCGAACAGGGGCAATCAGCCCCAGCATTTT
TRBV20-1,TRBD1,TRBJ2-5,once,CSASKPGGGIVGETQYF,TGCAGTGCTAGTAAACCAGGGGGCGGGATAGTTGGAGAGACCCAGTACTTC
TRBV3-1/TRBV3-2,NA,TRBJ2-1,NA,CASSQVRDGKFF,TGTGCCAGCAGCCAAGTGCGGGACGGGAAGTTCTTC
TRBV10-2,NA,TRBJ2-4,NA,CASNMGGGRAKNIQYF,TGCGCCAGCAACATGGGAGGGGGGAGAGCCAAAAACATTCAGTACTTC
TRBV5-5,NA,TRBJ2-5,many,CASSVTGVAETQYF,TGTGCCAGCAGCGTGACCGGGGTAGCAGAGACCCAGTACTTC
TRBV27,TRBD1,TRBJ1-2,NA,CASSTGGWAGYTF,TGTGCCAGCAGTACAGGGGGCTGGGCTGGCTACACCTTC
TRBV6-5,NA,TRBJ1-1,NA,CASSLDIGFTEAFF,TGTGCCAGCAGTCTGGACATAGGGTTCACTGAAGCTTTCTTT
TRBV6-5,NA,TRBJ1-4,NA,CASNKGEVEKLFF,TGTGCCAGCAACAAAGGGGAGGTTGAAAAACTGTTTTTT
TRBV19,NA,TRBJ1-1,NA,CASSRRGLYGEAFF,TGTGCCAGTAGTAGGAGGGGACTATACGGTGAAGCTTTCTTT
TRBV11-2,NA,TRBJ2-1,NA,CASSLTGAGEQFF,TGTGCCAGCAGCTTAACTGGAGCCGGTGAGCAGTTCTTC
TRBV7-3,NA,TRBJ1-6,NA,CASSLTGGGSVASPLHF,TGTGCCAGCAGCTTAACGGGAGGGGGGTCTGTGGCTTCACCCCTCCACTTT
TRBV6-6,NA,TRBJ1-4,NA,CASSLYYPNEKLFF,TGTGCCAGCAGCCTTTACTACCCCAATGAAAAACTGTTTTTT
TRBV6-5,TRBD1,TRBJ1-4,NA,CASRDRGLNEKLFF,TGTGCCAGCAGAGACAGGGGGCTCAATGAAAAACTGTTTTTT
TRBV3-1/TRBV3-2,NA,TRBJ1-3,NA,CASSHRRGSGNTIYF,TGTGCCAGCAGCCATCGACGGGGCTCTGGAAACACCATATATTTT
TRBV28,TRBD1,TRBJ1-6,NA,CASSSADRVNSPLHF,TGTGCCAGCAGTTCCGCAGACAGGGTTAATTCACCCCTCCACTTT